Shown below are 17 T cell receptor beta chains from a single sample sequenced in a study of shared T cell receptors in the human thymus. Assay used: immunoSEQ multiplex PCR; TCRdb lists only in-frame clones, some missing. Counted here are over 450,000 clones, roughly 74% occurring once; the ten biggest clones make up around 0.013%. This sample was shared with a second study, whose subject was human thymus T cells.

The sequencing input was thymocytes. The receptor set was obtained from a boy younger than two with a congenital heart defect.

The chain is built from TRBV2 and TRBJ2-3, with D tentatively TRBD2 (5 bases). V dropped 3 bases and J dropped 1 base, with 17 bases sitting between them. Germline assignment: CDR1 SNHLY and CDR2 FYNNEI. This CDR3 has 17 amino acids. CDR3 sequence: CASSEGGVGVGTDTQYF. For the CDR3, the DNA is TGTGCCAGCAGTGAGGGTGGGGTGGGAGTGGGCACAGATACGCAGTATTTT.

V usage is TRBV7-3 and J usage is TRBJ2-1; tentatively, D is TRBD2 (5 bases). Germline lookup yields CDR1 SGHTA and CDR2 FQGTGA. V lost 1 base to trimming and J lost 5 bases, with 12 bases between them. The CDR3 contains 15 residues. The CDR3 loop reads CASSLIASFHNEQFF. In nucleotides, the CDR3 is TGTGCCAGCAGCTTAATCGCTAGCTTCCACAATGAGCAGTTCTTC. Full variable domain (remainder filled in from reference TRBV7-3 and TRBJ2-1): GAGVSQTPSNKVTEKGKYVELRCDPISGHTALYWYRQSLGQGPEFLIYFQGTGAADDSGLPNDRFFAVRPEGSVSTLKIQRTERGDSAVYLCASSLIASFHNEQFFGPGTRLTVL.

The chain employs TRBV21-1 and TRBJ1-3. TRBV21-1 constitutes a pseudogene. This CDR3 is built from 16 residues. The CDR3 loop is CASSKRDPGAGNTIYF. CDR3 DNA: TGTGCCAGCAGCAAGCGGGACCCGGGGGCTGGAAACACCATATATTTT.

V gene TRBV5-1 combines with J gene TRBJ2-5; 11 nucleotides match TRBD2. CDR1 and CDR2 from the germline V gene are SGHRS and YFSETQ. Trimming took 0 bases from V and 5 from J; bases not matched to a gene: 6. The CDR3 totals 16 residues. CDR3 in amino acids: CASSLAASGRSETQYF. CDR3 DNA: TGCGCCAGCAGCTTGGCTGCTAGCGGGAGGTCGGAGACCCAGTACTTC.

The V gene is TRBV5-3, the J gene TRBJ2-1; the match to TRBD2 covers 8 bases. TRBV5-3 is reported as an ORF; its role is uncertain. There are 15 residues in the CDR3. Unmatched junction bases numbered 13, after V lost 7 bases and J lost 7 bases. The CDR3 region is CARAPKSGTRNEQFF. The CDR3 DNA sequence: TGTGCCAGAGCCCCAAAGTCTGGGACTAGGAATGAGCAGTTCTTC.

The chain has TRBV15 and TRBJ2-1, with TRBD2 as a possible D gene (6 bases). CDR3 size: 13 residues. V was pared by 4 bases and J by 6 bases, with 10 bases between. Germline V lookup: CDR1 LNHNV, CDR2 YYDKDF (reference sequence). The CDR3 protein is CATSTGTSNEQFF. CDR3 nucleotide sequence: TGTGCCACCAGCACCGGGACTTCCAATGAGCAGTTCTTC.

The chain links TRBV4-3 to TRBJ1-2, with D possibly being TRBD1 (6 bases). Germline loops: CDR1 LGHNA, CDR2 YSLEER. This CDR3 has 14 residues. The V end was cut by 0 bases, the J end by 6 bases, with 11 bases between. CDR3 sequence reads: CASSQDRGGNGYTF. The CDR3 coding sequence is TGCGCCAGCAGCCAAGATAGGGGGGGAAATGGCTACACCTTC.

V is TRBV15 and J is TRBJ2-1, with D possibly being TRBD2 (6 bases). The CDR3 loop spans 17 amino acids. V was shortened by 5 bases and J by 7 bases, with 24 bases between the two germline ends. Germline CDR1 is LNHNV and CDR2 is YYDKDF (reference sequence). The CDR3 coding sequence is TGTGCCACCAGCCCCCCGAGGGAGGCAAATTTTCCAAATGAGCAGTTCTTC. Its translation is CATSPPREANFPNEQFF.

The chain employs TRBV30 and TRBJ1-5, with 8 positions matching TRBD1. CDR1 is GTSNPN and CDR2 is SVGIG in the germline V gene (reference sequence). The CDR3 runs 15 residues. With 1 base clipped from V and 6 bases from J, the junction kept 8 bases outside the gene matches. CDR3 sequence: CAWSGPDRDCQPQHF. DNA for the CDR3: TGTGCCTGGAGTGGACCGGACAGGGATTGTCAGCCCCAGCATTTT.

The chain recombines TRBV10-3 with TRBJ2-7; D might be TRBD2 (5 bases). The CDR3 has 18 residues. The germline CDR1 and CDR2 sequences are ENHRY and SYGVKD. Between the trimmed V and J ends, which lost 0 bases and 2 bases, there was a span of 20 bases. The CDR3 DNA follows: TGTGCCATCAGTGAGTCTAGGGCGTCGGAAGCGGAACCCTACGAGCAGTACTTC. Translating gives CAISESRASEAEPYEQYF.

The rearrangement uses TRBV7-2 and TRBJ2-7; D remains unclear. Germline V lookup: CDR1 SGHTA, CDR2 FQGNSA. This CDR3 is 15 amino acids long. The V end lost 4 bases, the J end lost 0 bases, and 13 bases lay between the germline ends. The CDR3 DNA follows: TGTGCCAGCAGCTCGAATTCACAGAGCTCCTACGAGCAGTACTTC. This codes for CASSSNSQSSYEQYF. The variable domain in full, with the rest retrieved from reference TRBV7-2 and TRBJ2-7, is GAGVSQSPSNKVTEKGKDVELRCDPISGHTALYWYRQSLGQGLEFLIYFQGNSAPDKSGLPSDRFSAERTGGSVSTLTIQRTQQEDSAVYLCASSSNSQSSYEQYFGPGTRLTVT.

In this sample, this clone turned up a few times. CDR3 in DNA: TGTGCCAGTGGGGGGGCAGGTACTAGCGCAAATCAGCCCCAGCATTTT. Residues: CASGGAGTSANQPQHF. The chain is built from TRBV19 and TRBJ1-5; D perhaps matches TRBD1 (6 bases). There are 16 residues in the CDR3. Germline CDR1 reads LNHDA; CDR2 reads SQIVND (reference sequence). The ends were cut back, 8 bases at V and 4 bases at J, with 21 bases in the middle.

The chain recombines TRBV14 with TRBJ2-3; 11 bases fit TRBD2. V gave up 0 bases and J gave up 2 bases; unmatched junction bases: 10. This CDR3 comprises 19 residues. The germline CDR1 and CDR2 sequences are SGHDN and FVKESK. As DNA, the CDR3 is TGTGCCAGCAGCCAAGAGGAGGTAGCGGGAGGGCCCAACACAGATACGCAGTATTTT. Translating gives CASSQEEVAGGPNTDTQYF.

CDR3 bases: TGTGCCAGCAGCTTGGGTCCTAGCGGGGCCTTATCCGAGCAGTACTTC. Translating gives CASSLGPSGALSEQYF. This chain uses TRBV11-2 with TRBJ2-7, with TRBD2 identical over 9 bases. Trimming removed 3 bases from V and 6 bases from J; junction bases left unmatched: 12. CDR1 SGHAT and CDR2 FQNNGV come from the germline V gene. CDR3 length: 16 residues.

CDR3 loop: CASSARTSYGYTF. The CDR3 nucleotides are TGTGCCAGCAGCGCCAGGACATCCTATGGCTACACCTTC. The chain is built from TRBV6-5 and TRBJ1-2, with D tentatively TRBD1 (5 bases). The CDR3 runs 13 residues. V lost 6 bases, J lost 4 bases, and 12 bases lay in between. The V gene's germline CDR1 is MNHEY and CDR2 SVGAGI.

The sample holds a few counts of this clone. The rearrangement joins TRBV12-5 to TRBJ2-7; D possibly corresponds to TRBD1 (6 bases). Germline CDR1 LGHNT, CDR2 FRNRAP. V lost 5 bases and J 0 bases, leaving 11 bases between the germline ends. This CDR3 is 14 amino acids long. In DNA form, the CDR3 reads TGTGCTAGTGGTGGTACAGGGAGCTCCTACGAGCAGTACTTC. Protein sequence: CASGGTGSSYEQYF.

This sequence joins TRBV6-5 and TRBJ2-1; D unresolved. Deletions cut 8 bases from V and 5 bases from J, with 7 bases between. Germline V lookup: CDR1 MNHEY, CDR2 SVGAGI. CDR3 length equals 11 residues. CDR3 sequence (DNA): TGTGCCAGCGGGCAAAACAATGAGCAGTTCTTC. Translation: CASGQNNEQFF.